This T cell receptor (beta chain) was sequenced in a study of T-cell memory formation after mild COVID-19. There are many counts of this clonotype. What it binds is unknown. TCRdb redid the calling of the 5' RACE reads with MiXCR, one entry per CDR3 protein. The sample yields 300,000 to 350,000 distinct CDR3 sequences, 10% to 15% seen once. Unmatched junction bases numbered 13, after V lost 5 bases and J lost 0 bases. Germline V gene lookup returns CDR1 SGHTA and CDR2 FQGTGA. CDR3 length equals 19 residues. Points from the study as a whole: Memory from before infection featured some responding clones, which suggests cross-reactive memory joined.

The sequencing sample was made of PBMCs or a T cell subset sorted from them (not recorded which). The sequence derives from a man aged 18 to 30 who had mild COVID-19 (a few samples of this study predate the infection). Cell type and time point are not known. V and J are TRBV7-3 and TRBJ2-1; TRBD2 matches 10 bases. The CDR3 loop reads CASSLISGGSRSSYNEQFF. The CDR3 DNA sequence: TGTGCCAGCAGCCTTATTAGCGGGGGGTCCAGGAGCTCCTACAATGAGCAGTTCTTC.